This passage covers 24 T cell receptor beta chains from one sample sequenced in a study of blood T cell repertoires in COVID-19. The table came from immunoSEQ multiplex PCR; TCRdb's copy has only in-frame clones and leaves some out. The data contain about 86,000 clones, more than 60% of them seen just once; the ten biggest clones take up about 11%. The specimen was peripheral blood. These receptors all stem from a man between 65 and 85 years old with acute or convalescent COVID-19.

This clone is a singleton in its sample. The CDR3 DNA reads TGTGCCAGCCTAAGTTTCGACTCTGGAAACACCATATATTTT. Residues: CASLSFDSGNTIYF. The chain uses TRBV28 and TRBJ1-3; D is ambiguous. The CDR3 extends over 14 amino acids. Looked up from germline, CDR1 is MDHEN and CDR2 is SYDVKM. V was trimmed by 8 bases and J by 0 bases, leaving 11 bases between them.

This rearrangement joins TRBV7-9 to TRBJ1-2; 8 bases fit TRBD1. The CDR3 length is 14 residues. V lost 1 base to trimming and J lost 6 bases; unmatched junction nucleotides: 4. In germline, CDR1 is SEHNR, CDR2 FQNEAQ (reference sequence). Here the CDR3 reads CASSLGTGTDGYTF. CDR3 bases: TGTGCCAGCAGCTTAGGGACAGGGACGGATGGCTACACCTTC.

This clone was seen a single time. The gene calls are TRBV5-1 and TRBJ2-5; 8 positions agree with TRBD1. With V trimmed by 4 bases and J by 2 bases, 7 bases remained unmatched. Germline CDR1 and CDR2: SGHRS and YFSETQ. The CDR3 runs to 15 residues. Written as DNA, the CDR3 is TGCGCCAGCAGCGGACAGGGCCTTTATCAAGAGACCCAGTACTTC. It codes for CASSGQGLYQETQYF.

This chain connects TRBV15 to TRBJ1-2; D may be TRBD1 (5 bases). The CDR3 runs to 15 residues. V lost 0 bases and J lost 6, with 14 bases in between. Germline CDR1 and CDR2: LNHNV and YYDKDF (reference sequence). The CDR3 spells CATSRDPGEKDGYTF. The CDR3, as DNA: TGTGCCACCAGCAGAGATCCGGGGGAGAAGGATGGCTACACCTTC. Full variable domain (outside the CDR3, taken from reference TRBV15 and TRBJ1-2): DAMVIQNPRYQVTQFGKPVTLSCSQTLNHNVMYWYQQKSSQAPKLLFHYYDKDFNNEADTPDNFQSRRPNTSFCFLDIRSPGLGDTAMYLCATSRDPGEKDGYTFGSGTRLTVV.

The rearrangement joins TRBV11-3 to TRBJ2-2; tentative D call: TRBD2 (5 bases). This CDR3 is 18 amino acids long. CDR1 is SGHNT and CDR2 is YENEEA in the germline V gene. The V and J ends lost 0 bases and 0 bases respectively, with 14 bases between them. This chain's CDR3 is CASSLDSPQAANTGELFF. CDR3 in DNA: TGTGCCAGCAGCTTAGACTCCCCCCAAGCGGCGAACACCGGGGAGCTGTTTTTT.

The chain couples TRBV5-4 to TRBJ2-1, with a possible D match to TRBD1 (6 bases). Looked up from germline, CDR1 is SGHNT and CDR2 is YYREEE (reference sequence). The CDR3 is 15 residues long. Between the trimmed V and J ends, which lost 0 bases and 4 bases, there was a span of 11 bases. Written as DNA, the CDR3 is TGTGCCAGCAGCTTGGTGGGGGCCCAATACAATGAGCAGTTCTTC. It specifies CASSLVGAQYNEQFF.

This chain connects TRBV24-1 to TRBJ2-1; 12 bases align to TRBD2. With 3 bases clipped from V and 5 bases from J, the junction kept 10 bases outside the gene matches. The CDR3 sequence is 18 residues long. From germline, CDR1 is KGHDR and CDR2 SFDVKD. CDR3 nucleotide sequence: TGTGCCACCAGTGATCCTGGGACTAGCGGGTTTCGGGACAATGAGCAGTTCTTC. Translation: CATSDPGTSGFRDNEQFF.

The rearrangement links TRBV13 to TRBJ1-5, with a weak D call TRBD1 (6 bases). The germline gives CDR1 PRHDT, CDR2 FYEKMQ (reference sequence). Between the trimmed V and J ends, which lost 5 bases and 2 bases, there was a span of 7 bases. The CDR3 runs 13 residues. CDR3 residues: CASSRQGNQPQHF. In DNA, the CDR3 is TGTGCCAGCAGCCGACAGGGCAATCAGCCCCAGCATTTT.

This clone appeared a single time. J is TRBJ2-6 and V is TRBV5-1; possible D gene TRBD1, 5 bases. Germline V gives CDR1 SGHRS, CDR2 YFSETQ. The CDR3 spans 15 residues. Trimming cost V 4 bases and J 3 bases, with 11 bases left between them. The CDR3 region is CASSPQGSGANVLTF. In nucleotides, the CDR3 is TGCGCCAGCAGCCCGCAGGGAAGTGGGGCCAACGTCCTGACTTTC.

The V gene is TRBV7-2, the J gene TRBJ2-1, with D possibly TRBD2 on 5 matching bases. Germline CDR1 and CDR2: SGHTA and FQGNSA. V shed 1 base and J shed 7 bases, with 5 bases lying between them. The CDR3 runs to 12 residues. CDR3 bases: TGTGCCAGCAGCTTAGTAGCGAATGAGCAGTTCTTC. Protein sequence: CASSLVANEQFF.

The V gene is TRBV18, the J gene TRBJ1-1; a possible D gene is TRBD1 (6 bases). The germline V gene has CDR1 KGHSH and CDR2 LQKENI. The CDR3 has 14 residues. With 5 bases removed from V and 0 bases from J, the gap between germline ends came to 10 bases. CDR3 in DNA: TGTGCCAGCTCAAACAGGGTTATGAACACTGAAGCTTTCTTT. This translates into CASSNRVMNTEAFF.

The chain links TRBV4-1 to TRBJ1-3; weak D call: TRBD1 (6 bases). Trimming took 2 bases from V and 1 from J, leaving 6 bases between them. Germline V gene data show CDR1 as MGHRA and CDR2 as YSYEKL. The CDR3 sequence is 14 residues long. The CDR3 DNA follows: TGCGCCAGCAGCCAACAGGGGTCTGGAAACACCATATATTTT. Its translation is CASSQQGSGNTIYF.

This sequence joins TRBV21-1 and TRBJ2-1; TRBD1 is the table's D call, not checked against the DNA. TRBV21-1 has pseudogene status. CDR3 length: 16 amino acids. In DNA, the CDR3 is TGTGCCAGCAGCTCCCCACGACAGGGGCCCTACAATGAGCAGTTCTTC. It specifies CASSSPRQGPYNEQFF.

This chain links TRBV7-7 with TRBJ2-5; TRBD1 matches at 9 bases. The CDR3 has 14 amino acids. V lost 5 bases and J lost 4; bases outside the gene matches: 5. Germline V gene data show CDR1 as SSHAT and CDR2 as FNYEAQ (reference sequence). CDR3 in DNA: TGTGCCAGCAGCCTTGGACAGGGGCCAGAGACCCAGTACTTC. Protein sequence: CASSLGQGPETQYF.

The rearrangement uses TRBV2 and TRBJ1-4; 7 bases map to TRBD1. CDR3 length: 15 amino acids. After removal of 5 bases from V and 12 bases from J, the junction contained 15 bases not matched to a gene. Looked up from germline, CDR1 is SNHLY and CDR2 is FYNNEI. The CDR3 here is CASSLRDSWGGELFF. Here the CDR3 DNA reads TGTGCCAGCAGTCTCCGGGACAGTTGGGGAGGAGAACTGTTTTTT.

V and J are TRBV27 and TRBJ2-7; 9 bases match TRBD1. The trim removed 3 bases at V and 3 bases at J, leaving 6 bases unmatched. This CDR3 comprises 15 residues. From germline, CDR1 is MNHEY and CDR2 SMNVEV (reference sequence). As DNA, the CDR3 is TGTGCCAGCAGTTTCTCCGGGACAGGGTACTACGAGCAGTACTTC. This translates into CASSFSGTGYYEQYF.

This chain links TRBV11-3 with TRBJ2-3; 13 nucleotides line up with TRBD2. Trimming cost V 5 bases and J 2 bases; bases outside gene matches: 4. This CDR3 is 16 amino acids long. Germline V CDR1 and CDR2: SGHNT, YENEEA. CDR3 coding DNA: TGTGCCAGCAGCAGGACTAGCGGGGGAGCCACAGATACGCAGTATTTT. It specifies CASSRTSGGATDTQYF.

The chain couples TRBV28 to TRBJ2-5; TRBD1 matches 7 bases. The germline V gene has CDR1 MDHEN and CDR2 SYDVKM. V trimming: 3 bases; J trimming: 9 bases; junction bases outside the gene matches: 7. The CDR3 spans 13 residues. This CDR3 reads CASSFQDRSSQYF. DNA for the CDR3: TGTGCCAGCAGTTTTCAGGACAGGTCATCCCAGTACTTC.

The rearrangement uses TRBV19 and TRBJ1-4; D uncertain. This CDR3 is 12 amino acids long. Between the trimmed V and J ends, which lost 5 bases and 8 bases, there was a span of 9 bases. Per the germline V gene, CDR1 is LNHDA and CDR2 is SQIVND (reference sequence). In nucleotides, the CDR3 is TGTGCCAGTAGTCTCCGAGGAGAAAAACTGTTTTTT. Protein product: CASSLRGEKLFF.

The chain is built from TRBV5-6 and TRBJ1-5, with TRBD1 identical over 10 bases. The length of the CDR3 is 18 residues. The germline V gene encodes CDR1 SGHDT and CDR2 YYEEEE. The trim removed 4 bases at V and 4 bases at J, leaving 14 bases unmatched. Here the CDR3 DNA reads TGTGCCAGCAGCCCACCTGGGACAGGGGTTAGCGGGAATCAGCCCCAGCATTTT. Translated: CASSPPGTGVSGNQPQHF.

The CDR3 nucleotides are TGTGCCAGCAGTCCCAGACAGGGACAGGGTCAGCCCCAGCATTTT. Amino acid sequence: CASSPRQGQGQPQHF. The chain uses TRBV27 and TRBJ1-5; 9 bases match TRBD1. From germline, CDR1 is MNHEY and CDR2 SMNVEV (reference sequence). This CDR3 has 15 amino acids. J was trimmed by 6 bases and V by 5 bases; bases with no gene match: 8.

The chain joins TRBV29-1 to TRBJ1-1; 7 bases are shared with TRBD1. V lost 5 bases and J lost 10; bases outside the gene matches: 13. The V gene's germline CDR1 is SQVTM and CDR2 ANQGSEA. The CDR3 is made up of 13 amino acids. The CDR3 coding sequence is TGCAGCGTTTCTGACAGGGTCGATTGGGCAGCTTTCTTT. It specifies CSVSDRVDWAAFF.

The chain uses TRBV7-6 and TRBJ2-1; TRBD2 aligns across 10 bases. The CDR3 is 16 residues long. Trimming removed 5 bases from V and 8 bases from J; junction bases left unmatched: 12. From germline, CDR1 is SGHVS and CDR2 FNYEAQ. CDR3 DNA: TGTGCCAGCAGCCCTCGGCCAAGCGGGGGGGCCGATGAGCAGTTCTTC. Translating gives CASSPRPSGGADEQFF.

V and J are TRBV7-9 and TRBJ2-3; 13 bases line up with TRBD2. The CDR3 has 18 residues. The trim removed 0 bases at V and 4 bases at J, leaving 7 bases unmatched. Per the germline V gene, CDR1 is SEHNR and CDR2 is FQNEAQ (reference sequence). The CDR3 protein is CASSLARTSGGESDTQYF. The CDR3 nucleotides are TGTGCCAGCAGCTTAGCCAGGACTAGCGGGGGAGAGTCAGATACGCAGTATTTT.